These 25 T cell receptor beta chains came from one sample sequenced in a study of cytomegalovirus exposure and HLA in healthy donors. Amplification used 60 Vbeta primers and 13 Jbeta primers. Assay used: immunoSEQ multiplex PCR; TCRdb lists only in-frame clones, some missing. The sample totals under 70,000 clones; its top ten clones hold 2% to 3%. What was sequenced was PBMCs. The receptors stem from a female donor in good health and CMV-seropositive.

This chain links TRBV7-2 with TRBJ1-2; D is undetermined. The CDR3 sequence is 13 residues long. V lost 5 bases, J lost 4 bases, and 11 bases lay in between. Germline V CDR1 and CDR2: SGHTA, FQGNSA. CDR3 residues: CASSPTVSYGYTF. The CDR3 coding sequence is TGTGCCAGCAGCCCCACAGTATCCTATGGCTACACCTTC.

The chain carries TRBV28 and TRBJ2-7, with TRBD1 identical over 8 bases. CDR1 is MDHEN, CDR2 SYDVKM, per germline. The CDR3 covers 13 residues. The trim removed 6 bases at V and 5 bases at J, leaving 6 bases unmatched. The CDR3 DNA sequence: TGTGCCAGCAGGAAGACAGGGGATCACGAGCAGTACTTC. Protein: CASRKTGDHEQYF.

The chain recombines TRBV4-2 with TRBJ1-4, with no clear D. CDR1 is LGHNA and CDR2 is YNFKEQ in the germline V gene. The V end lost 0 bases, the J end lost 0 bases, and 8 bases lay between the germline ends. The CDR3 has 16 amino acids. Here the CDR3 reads CASSQEGAPTNEKLFF. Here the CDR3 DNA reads TGTGCCAGCAGCCAAGAAGGAGCCCCAACTAATGAAAAACTGTTTTTT.

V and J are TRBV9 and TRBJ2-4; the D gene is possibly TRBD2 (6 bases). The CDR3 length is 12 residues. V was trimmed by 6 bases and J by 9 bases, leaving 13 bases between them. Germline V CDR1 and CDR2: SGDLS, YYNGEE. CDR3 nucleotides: TGTGCCAGCATAGGAGGGGCAGGCATTCAGTACTTC. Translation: CASIGGAGIQYF.

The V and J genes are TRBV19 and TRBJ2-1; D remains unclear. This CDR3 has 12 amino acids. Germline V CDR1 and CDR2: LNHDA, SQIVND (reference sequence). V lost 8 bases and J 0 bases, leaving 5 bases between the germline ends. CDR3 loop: CASRSSYNEQFF. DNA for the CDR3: TGTGCCAGTCGGAGCTCCTACAATGAGCAGTTCTTC.

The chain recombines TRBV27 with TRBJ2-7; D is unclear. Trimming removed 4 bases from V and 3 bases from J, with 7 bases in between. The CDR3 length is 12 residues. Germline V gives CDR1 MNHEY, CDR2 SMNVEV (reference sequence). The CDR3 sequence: CASSSQDYEQYF. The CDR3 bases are TGTGCCAGCAGTTCCCAGGACTACGAGCAGTACTTC.

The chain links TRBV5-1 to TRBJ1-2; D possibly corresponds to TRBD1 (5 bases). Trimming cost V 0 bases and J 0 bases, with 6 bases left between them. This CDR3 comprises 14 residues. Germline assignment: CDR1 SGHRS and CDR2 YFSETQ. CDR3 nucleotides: TGCGCCAGCAGCTTGGGACAGTCTAACTATGGCTACACCTTC. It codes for CASSLGQSNYGYTF.

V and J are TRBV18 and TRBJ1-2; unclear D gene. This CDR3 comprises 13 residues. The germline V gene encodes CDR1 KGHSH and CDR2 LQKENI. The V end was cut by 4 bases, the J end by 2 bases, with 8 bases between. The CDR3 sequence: CASSLSENYGYTF. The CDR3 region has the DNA TGTGCCAGCTCACTGAGTGAGAACTATGGCTACACCTTC.

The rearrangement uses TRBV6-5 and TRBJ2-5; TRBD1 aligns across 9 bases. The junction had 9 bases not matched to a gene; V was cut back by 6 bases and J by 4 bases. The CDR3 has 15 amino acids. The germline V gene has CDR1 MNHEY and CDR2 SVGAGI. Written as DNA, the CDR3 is TGTGCCAGCAGCCAAATCACAGGGGGCTTAGAGACCCAGTACTTC. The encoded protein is CASSQITGGLETQYF.

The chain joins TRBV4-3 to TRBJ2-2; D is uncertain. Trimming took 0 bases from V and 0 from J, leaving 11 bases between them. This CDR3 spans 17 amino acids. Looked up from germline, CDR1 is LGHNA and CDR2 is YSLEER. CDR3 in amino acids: CASSQDRSIANTGELFF. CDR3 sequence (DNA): TGCGCCAGCAGCCAAGATAGAAGCATAGCGAACACCGGGGAGCTGTTTTTT.

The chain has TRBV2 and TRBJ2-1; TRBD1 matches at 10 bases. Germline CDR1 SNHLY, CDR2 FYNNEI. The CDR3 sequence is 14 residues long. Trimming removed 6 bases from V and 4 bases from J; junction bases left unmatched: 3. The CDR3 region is CASRGTGEYNEQFF. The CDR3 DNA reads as TGTGCCAGCAGAGGGACAGGGGAATACAATGAGCAGTTCTTC. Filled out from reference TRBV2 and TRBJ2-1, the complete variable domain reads EPEVTQTPSHQVTQMGQEVILRCVPISNHLYFYWYRQILGQKVEFLVSFYNNEISEKSEIFDDQFSVERPDGSNFTLKIRSTKLEDSAMYFCASRGTGEYNEQFFGPGTRLTVL.

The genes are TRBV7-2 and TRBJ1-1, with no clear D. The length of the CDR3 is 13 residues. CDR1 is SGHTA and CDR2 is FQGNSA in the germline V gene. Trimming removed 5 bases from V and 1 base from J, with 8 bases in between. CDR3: CASSSTGNTEAFF. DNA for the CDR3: TGTGCCAGCAGCAGTACGGGGAACACTGAAGCTTTCTTT.

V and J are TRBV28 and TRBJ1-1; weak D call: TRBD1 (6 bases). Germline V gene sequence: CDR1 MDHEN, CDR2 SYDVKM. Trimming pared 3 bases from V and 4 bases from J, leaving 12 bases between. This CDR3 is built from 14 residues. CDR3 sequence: CASSLGARVTEAFF. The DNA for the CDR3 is TGTGCCAGCAGTTTGGGGGCGCGAGTCACTGAAGCTTTCTTT.

The CDR3 nucleotides are TGTGCCAGCAGCCCCTTTCAGCCCCAGCATTTT. Translation: CASSPFQPQHF. The chain recombines TRBV27 with TRBJ1-5, with unresolved D. Germline lookup yields CDR1 MNHEY and CDR2 SMNVEV (reference sequence). The V and J ends lost 6 bases and 6 bases respectively, with 6 bases between them. This CDR3 comprises 11 residues.

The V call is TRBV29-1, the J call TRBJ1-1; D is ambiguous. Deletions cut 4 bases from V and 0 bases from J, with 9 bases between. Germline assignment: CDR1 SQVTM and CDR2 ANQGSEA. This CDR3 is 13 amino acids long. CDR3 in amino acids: CSVAGIMNTEAFF. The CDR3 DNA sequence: TGCAGCGTTGCCGGGATAATGAACACTGAAGCTTTCTTT. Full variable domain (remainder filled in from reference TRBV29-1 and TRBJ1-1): SAVISQKPSRDICQRGTSLTIQCQVDSQVTMMFWYRQQPGQSLTLIATANQGSEATYESGFVIDKFPISRPNLTFSTLTVSNMSPEDSSIYLCSVAGIMNTEAFFGQGTRLTVV.

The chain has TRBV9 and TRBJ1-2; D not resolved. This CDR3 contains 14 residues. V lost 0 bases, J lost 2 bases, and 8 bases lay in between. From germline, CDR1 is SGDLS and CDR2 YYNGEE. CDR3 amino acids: CASSVASSNYGYTF. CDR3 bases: TGTGCCAGCAGCGTAGCTAGCAGCAACTATGGCTACACCTTC. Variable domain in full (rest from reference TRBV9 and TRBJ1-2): DSGVTQTPKHLITATGQRVTLRCSPRSGDLSVYWYQQSLDQGLQFLIQYYNGEERAKGNILERFSAQQFPDLHSELNLSSLELGDSALYFCASSVASSNYGYTFGSGTRLTVV.

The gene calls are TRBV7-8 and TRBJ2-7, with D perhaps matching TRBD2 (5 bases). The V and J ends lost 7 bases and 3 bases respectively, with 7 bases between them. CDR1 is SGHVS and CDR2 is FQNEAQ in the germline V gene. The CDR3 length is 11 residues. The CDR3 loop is CASTDYYEQYF. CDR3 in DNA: TGTGCCAGCACCGACTACTACGAGCAGTACTTC.

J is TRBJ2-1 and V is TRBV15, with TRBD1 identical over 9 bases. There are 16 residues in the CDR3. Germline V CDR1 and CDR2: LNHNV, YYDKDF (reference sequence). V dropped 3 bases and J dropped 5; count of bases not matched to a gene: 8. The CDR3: CATSRGTGTGNNEQFF. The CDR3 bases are TGTGCCACCAGCAGGGGAACCGGGACAGGGAACAATGAGCAGTTCTTC.

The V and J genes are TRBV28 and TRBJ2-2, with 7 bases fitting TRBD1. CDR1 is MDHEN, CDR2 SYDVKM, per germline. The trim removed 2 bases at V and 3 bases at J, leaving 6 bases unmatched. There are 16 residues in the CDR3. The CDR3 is CASSLMSRGYTGELFF. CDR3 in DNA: TGTGCCAGCAGTTTAATGTCCAGGGGGTACACCGGGGAGCTGTTTTTT.

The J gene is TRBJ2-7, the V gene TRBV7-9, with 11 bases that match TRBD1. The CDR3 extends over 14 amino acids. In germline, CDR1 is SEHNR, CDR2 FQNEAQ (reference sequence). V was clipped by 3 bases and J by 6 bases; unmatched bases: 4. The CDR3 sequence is CASSLGQGGAEQYF. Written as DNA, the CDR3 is TGTGCCAGCAGCTTGGGACAGGGGGGGGCCGAGCAGTACTTC.

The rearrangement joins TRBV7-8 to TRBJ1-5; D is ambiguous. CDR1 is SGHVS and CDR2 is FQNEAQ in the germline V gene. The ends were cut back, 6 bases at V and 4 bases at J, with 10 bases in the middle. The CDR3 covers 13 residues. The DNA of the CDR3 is TGTGCCAGCAGTTACCACCGGAATCAGCCCCAGCATTTT. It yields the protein CASSYHRNQPQHF.

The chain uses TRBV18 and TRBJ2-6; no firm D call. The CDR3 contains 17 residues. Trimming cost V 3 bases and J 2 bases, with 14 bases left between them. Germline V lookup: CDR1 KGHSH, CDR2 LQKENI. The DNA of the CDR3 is TGTGCCAGCTCACCTAGTCGTTTGATAGCTGGGGCCAACGTCCTGACTTTC. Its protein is CASSPSRLIAGANVLTF.

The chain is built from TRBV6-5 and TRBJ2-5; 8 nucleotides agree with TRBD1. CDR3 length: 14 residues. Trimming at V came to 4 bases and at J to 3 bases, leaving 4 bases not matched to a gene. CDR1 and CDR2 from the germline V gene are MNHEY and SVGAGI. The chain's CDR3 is CASSFQTGEETQYF. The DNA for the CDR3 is TGTGCCAGCAGTTTCCAGACAGGGGAAGAGACCCAGTACTTC.

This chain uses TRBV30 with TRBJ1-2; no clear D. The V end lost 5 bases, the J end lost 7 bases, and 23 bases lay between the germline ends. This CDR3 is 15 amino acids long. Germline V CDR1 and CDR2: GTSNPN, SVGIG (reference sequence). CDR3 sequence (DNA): TGTGCCTGGTCGAACGGAGCGGGTGAAGGGAGTGGCTACACCTTC. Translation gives CAWSNGAGEGSGYTF.

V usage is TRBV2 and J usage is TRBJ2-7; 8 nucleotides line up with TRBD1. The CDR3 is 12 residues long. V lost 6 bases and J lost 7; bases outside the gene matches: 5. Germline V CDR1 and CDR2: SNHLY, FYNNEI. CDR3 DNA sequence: TGTGCCAGCAGCCTGACAGGGGCTGAGCAGTACTTC. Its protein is CASSLTGAEQYF. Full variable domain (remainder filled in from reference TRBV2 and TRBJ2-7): EPEVTQTPSHQVTQMGQEVILRCVPISNHLYFYWYRQILGQKVEFLVSFYNNEISEKSEIFDDQFSVERPDGSNFTLKIRSTKLEDSAMYFCASSLTGAEQYFGPGTRLTVT.